What follows are 19 T cell receptor beta chains derived from one specimen sequenced in a study of beta chain features in type 1 diabetes. Overall study results and limits: Researchers report that Type 1 diabetes patients had moderately but significantly shorter TCRB CDR3s across all four CD4+ subsets.

The investigators reverse transcribed all of the isolated RNA, so they sequenced expressed TCRB transcripts. Profiling relied on immunoSEQ multiplex PCR, and the TCRdb table lists in-frame clones only, not all of them. The table records a few hundred thousand clones, around 13% of them present only once. No antigen is known for these receptors. Source material: naive CD4+ T cells from blood. The receptors here all came from a woman aged 18-29 years with type 1 diabetes.

The chain employs TRBV5-1 and TRBJ2-5, with TRBD1 matching over 10 bases. Germline V gives CDR1 SGHRS, CDR2 YFSETQ. Losses at the gene ends were 4 bases for V and 2 bases for J; bases not matched to a gene: 8. CDR3 size: 16 residues. For the CDR3, the DNA is TGCGCCAGCAGCACCGGGACAGGGGTGGTTCAAGAGACCCAGTACTTC. Translated: CASSTGTGVVQETQYF.

This clone has a handful of counts. In DNA form, the CDR3 reads TGTGCCAGCAGCAAAGCGACGGTCGGAGGCTACAATGAGCAGTTCTTC. Translating it yields CASSKATVGGYNEQFF. The rearrangement uses TRBV21-1 and TRBJ2-1; the table's D gene call, TRBD2, was not cross checked with the DNA. TRBV21-1 constitutes a pseudogene. The CDR3 spans 16 residues.

V gene TRBV7-3 combines with J gene TRBJ2-3, with TRBD1 matching over 9 bases. The CDR3 is 14 amino acids. Germline loops: CDR1 SGHTA, CDR2 FQGTGA. Germline trimming cut 4 bases from V and 6 bases from J; bases unmatched to any gene: 5. The CDR3 spells CASSSGTGFDTQYF. The DNA of the CDR3 is TGTGCCAGCAGCTCCGGGACAGGGTTCGATACGCAGTATTTT.

The CDR3 spells CASSLGAHGDRYEQYF. CDR3 DNA sequence: TGTGCCAGCAGCTTAGGTGCACACGGAGATCGCTACGAGCAGTACTTC. This sequence joins TRBV7-9 and TRBJ2-7; D call uncertain. CDR1 SEHNR and CDR2 FQNEAQ come from the germline V gene (reference sequence). The germline V and J ends were trimmed by 1 base and 3 bases, with 16 bases remaining between them. The CDR3 sequence is 16 residues long.

This clone was counted between two and nine times. The chain is built from TRBV5-1 and TRBJ1-1, with D possibly being TRBD1 (6 bases). This CDR3 region has 14 residues. The V end was cut by 4 bases, the J end by 1 base, with 11 bases between. From germline, CDR1 is SGHRS and CDR2 YFSETQ. As DNA, the CDR3 is TGCGCCAGCAGCATCAGGGGCCCGAACACTGAAGCTTTCTTT. Translating it yields CASSIRGPNTEAFF.

This rearrangement joins TRBV29-1 to TRBJ2-2, with D perhaps matching TRBD2 (6 bases). This CDR3 is built from 13 residues. Trimming removed 2 bases from V and 5 bases from J, with 9 bases in between. Per the germline V gene, CDR1 is SQVTM and CDR2 is ANQGSEA. The CDR3 here is CSVESGGTGELFF. The CDR3 region has the DNA TGCAGCGTTGAATCCGGAGGGACCGGGGAGCTGTTTTTT.

This clone showed up just a few times. The chain is built from TRBV10-3 and TRBJ2-7; 9 nucleotides match TRBD1. From germline, CDR1 is ENHRY and CDR2 SYGVKD. V shed 6 bases and J 5 bases; nucleotides not matched to a gene: 8. The CDR3 is made up of 14 amino acids. CDR3: CAISPGTGTHEQYF. Here the CDR3 DNA reads TGTGCCATCAGCCCCGGGACAGGGACCCACGAGCAGTACTTC.

The V and J genes are TRBV19 and TRBJ1-2; TRBD1 matches 11 bases. The CDR3 length is 15 residues. The V gene end was trimmed by 6 bases and the J gene end by 3 bases; junction bases not matched to a gene: 6. Germline assignment: CDR1 LNHDA and CDR2 SQIVND (reference sequence). The CDR3 loop reads CASRLDRGRDYGYTF. The CDR3 DNA reads TGTGCCAGTAGACTGGACAGGGGGCGCGACTATGGCTACACCTTC.

This sequence joins TRBV6-1 and TRBJ2-1; D remains ambiguous. Deletions cut 3 bases from V and 12 bases from J, with 12 bases between. The CDR3 sequence is 12 residues long. From germline, CDR1 is MNHNS and CDR2 SASEGT. CDR3 residues: CASSESIDTQFF. CDR3 DNA sequence: TGTGCCAGCAGTGAGTCGATCGACACGCAGTTCTTC.

This clone occurred a few times. V gene TRBV11-2 combines with J gene TRBJ2-6, with D perhaps TRBD1 (5 bases). Germline-derived CDR1 and CDR2 are SGHAT and FQNNGV. This CDR3 region has 15 residues. V was trimmed by 5 bases and J by 0 bases, leaving 8 bases between them. CDR3 loop: CASSPQGSGANVLTF. The CDR3 DNA sequence: TGTGCCAGCAGCCCTCAGGGCTCTGGGGCCAACGTCCTGACTTTC.

The rearrangement joins TRBV30 to TRBJ2-1; perhaps TRBD1 as D (6 bases). Germline CDR1 reads GTSNPN; CDR2 reads SVGIG (reference sequence). The CDR3 runs 15 residues. Trimming stripped 2 bases from V and 10 bases from J, with 21 bases between. This CDR3 is CAWSKVTGMIEEQFF. The CDR3, as DNA: TGTGCCTGGAGTAAAGTCACAGGGATGATAGAGGAGCAGTTCTTC.

This clone has just a few counts. The chain couples TRBV5-6 to TRBJ1-2, with D possibly TRBD1 on 5 matching bases. Germline V gene data show CDR1 as SGHDT and CDR2 as YYEEEE. This CDR3 contains 15 residues. Trimming cost V 2 bases and J 4 bases, with 15 bases left between them. The CDR3 sequence: CASSFGVRGGYGYTF. CDR3 sequence (DNA): TGTGCCAGCAGCTTTGGCGTGAGGGGAGGCTATGGCTACACCTTC.

This clone was counted only a few times. This sequence joins TRBV27 and TRBJ2-3; TRBD2 is a possible D gene (5 bases). The CDR3 covers 14 residues. V was trimmed by 5 bases and J by 5 bases, leaving 14 bases between them. CDR1 is MNHEY and CDR2 is SMNVEV in the germline V gene (reference sequence). The CDR3 protein is CASSLRPAGDTQYF. The CDR3 coding sequence is TGTGCCAGCAGTCTCAGACCGGCGGGAGATACGCAGTATTTT.

The chain uses TRBV13 and TRBJ2-3, with 8 bases identical to TRBD1. Per germline, CDR1 PRHDT and CDR2 FYEKMQ (reference sequence). V was pared by 4 bases and J by 6 bases, with 12 bases of the junction left unmatched. This CDR3 has 16 amino acids. As DNA, the CDR3 is TGTGCCAGCAGCTCATACCCAGGGGGCGCGGGGGATACGCAGTATTTT. It translates to CASSSYPGGAGDTQYF.

This clone has only a few counts. The chain recombines TRBV6-5 with TRBJ2-3; no firm D call. V shed 0 bases and J shed 4 bases, with 8 bases lying between them. In germline, CDR1 is MNHEY, CDR2 SVGAGI. The CDR3 runs to 14 residues. The CDR3 protein is CASSYSERSDTQYF. Written as DNA, the CDR3 is TGTGCCAGCAGTTACTCTGAGCGATCAGATACGCAGTATTTT.

The sample holds one count of this clone. The junction departs from the called germline gene at one end, perhaps through a read error. The chain carries TRBV4-2 and TRBJ2-3; 13 bases agree with TRBD2. Germline V gives CDR1 LGHNA, CDR2 YNFKEQ. The CDR3 is 16 amino acids. The CDR3 DNA reads as TGTGCCAGCAGCAAAGACGGACTAGCGGGAGAGGGTACGCAGTATTTT. Residues: CASSKDGLAGEGTQYF.

V and J are TRBV5-6 and TRBJ2-4; 7 nucleotides align to TRBD1. This CDR3 comprises 15 residues. J was trimmed by 6 bases and V by 0 bases; bases with no gene match: 6. Germline CDR1 SGHDT, CDR2 YYEEEE. The CDR3 coding sequence is TGTGCCAGCAGCTTGGGACGGAAGGGGGCAAACATTCAGTACTTC. Translating gives CASSLGRKGANIQYF.

The chain has TRBV9 and TRBJ2-5; 8 positions match TRBD2. Germline V lookup: CDR1 SGDLS, CDR2 YYNGEE. Trimming removed 4 bases from V and 1 base from J; junction bases left unmatched: 3. This CDR3 contains 14 residues. The CDR3, as DNA: TGTGCCAGCAGCTTGGCGGGGGGCCAAGAGACCCAGTACTTC. Translation gives CASSLAGGQETQYF.

This chain joins TRBV2 and TRBJ2-2; D may be TRBD1 (6 bases). The CDR3 is 15 residues long. Germline CDR1 is SNHLY and CDR2 is FYNNEI. Trimming cost V 6 bases and J 5 bases, with 16 bases left between them. The CDR3 here is CASSQQGPLTGELFF. CDR3 in DNA: TGTGCCAGCAGCCAACAGGGTCCCCTTACCGGGGAGCTGTTTTTT.